Below, one T cell receptor beta chain is given with its context. Its matching antigen is unknown. This record belongs to a study of vaccination effects on CD4 cells after COVID-19. Study at large: After the second dose, samples were taken at median day 72. Study-level results: There was only 1 of 255 vaccine-induced clones in healthy vaccinees that cross-reacted with common cold coronaviruses.

Unmatched junction bases numbered 6, after V lost 1 base and J lost 5 bases. Germline CDR1 reads SGHTA; CDR2 reads FQGNSA. The CDR3 consists of 15 residues. After roughly 11 days in culture, the CD4+ T cells were isolated. Two doses of BNT162b2 or mRNA-1273 vaccine were administered to participants. Prior SARS-CoV-2 infection was absent in the vaccine recipients, as shown by negative nucleocapsid antibodies. A half-volume exchange with IL-2 medium occurred on days 3 and 7. Only in-frame clones appear in the TCRdb table, and some are missing; sequencing was by immunoSEQ multiplex PCR. Found here are fewer than 60,000 clones, approximately 81% of them singletons; the top ten hold 4.3%.

This TCR came from a human donor who received a COVID-19 vaccine. The rearrangement uses TRBV7-2 and TRBJ2-5, with 8 positions matching TRBD1. Sequencing was performed on CD4+ T cells from PBMCs cultured without peptide, taken after COVID-19 vaccination. CDR3 sequence reads: CASSLELGQGETQYF. CDR3 sequence (DNA): TGTGCCAGCAGCTTAGAGCTAGGACAGGGTGAGACCCAGTACTTC.